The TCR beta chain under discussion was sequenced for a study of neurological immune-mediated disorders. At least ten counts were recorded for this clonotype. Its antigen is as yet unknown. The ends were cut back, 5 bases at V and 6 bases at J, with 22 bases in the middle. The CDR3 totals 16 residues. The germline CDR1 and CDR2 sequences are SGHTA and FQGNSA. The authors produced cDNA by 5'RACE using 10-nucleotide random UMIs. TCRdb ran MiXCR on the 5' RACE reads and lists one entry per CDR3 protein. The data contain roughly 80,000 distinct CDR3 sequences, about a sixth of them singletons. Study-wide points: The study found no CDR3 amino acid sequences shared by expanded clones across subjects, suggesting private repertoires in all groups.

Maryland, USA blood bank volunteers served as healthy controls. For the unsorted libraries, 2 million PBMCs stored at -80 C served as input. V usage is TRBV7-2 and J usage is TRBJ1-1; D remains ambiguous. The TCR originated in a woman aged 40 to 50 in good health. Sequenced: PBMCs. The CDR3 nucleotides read TGTGCCAGCAGCCCTGTTCCGACACAGACCTTGGCTGAAGCTTTCTTT. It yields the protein CASSPVPTQTLAEAFF.